This T cell receptor beta chain emerged from a study of a mutant IDH1 vaccine in newly diagnosed glioma. Time point indicated: week 23, last vaccination. With topical imiquimod, each dose of the vaccine consisted of 300 ug of mutant IDH1 20-mer peptide. The protocol was immunoSEQ multiplex PCR, while the TCRdb copy is restricted to in-frame clones and leaves out a portion. The data show fewer than 45,000 clones, approximately 90% seen once. V was cut by 2 bases and J by 8 bases, with 15 bases left in between. Germline assignment: CDR1 LNHNV and CDR2 YYDKDF (reference sequence). There are 14 residues in the CDR3. Comment on this clone: The antigen remains unidentified.

This clonotype was sampled from a man aged 45-65 years with glioma. This specimen was PBMCs, taken from a glioma patient whose treatment included an IDH1 peptide vaccine. The chain carries TRBV15 and TRBJ1-2; D is uncertain. This chain's CDR3 is CATSRPGESEGYTF. The CDR3 DNA reads as TGTGCCACCAGCAGACCGGGTGAGAGTGAGGGCTACACCTTC. Filled out from reference TRBV15 and TRBJ1-2, the complete variable domain reads DAMVIQNPRYQVTQFGKPVTLSCSQTLNHNVMYWYQQKSSQAPKLLFHYYDKDFNNEADTPDNFQSRRPNTSFCFLDIRSPGLGDTAMYLCATSRPGESEGYTFGSGTRLTVV.